A single TCR beta chain is shown here with its context. Its specificity is unknown. A read error may account for a junction end that differs from germline. Preparation of the TCRbeta library used unique molecular identifiers. TCRdb independently ran MiXCR on the PCR reads; one entry per CDR3 protein. The sample has about 290,000 distinct CDR3 sequences; just over 7.5% are singletons. The sample is drawn from a study of T-cell reconstitution after alpha-beta-depleted transplantation in children. Whole-study results and caveats: Recipient T cells and thymic progenitors that survived were the source of the high TCRbeta diversity seen at day 60 in some patients. When one year had passed after transplant, most T-cell counts and diversity came from newly produced T cells.

The TCR was taken from a female patient between 2 and 15 years old who had a stem cell transplant for Fanconi anemia, so the T cells may come from the graft donor. Sequencing was performed on peripheral blood, taken 360 days after TCRalphabeta/CD19-depleted stem cell transplant.

In nucleotides, the CDR3 is TGTGCCTGCAGCCAAGAGGGGTTGGGCACTGAAGCTTTCTTT. Translating gives CACSQEGLGTEAFF. The chain couples TRBV3-1 to TRBJ1-1, with D perhaps matching TRBD1 (5 bases). The V gene's germline CDR1 is LGHDT and CDR2 YNNKEL (reference sequence). The CDR3 consists of 14 residues.